This record looks at one TCR beta chain sequence and its context. Original handling: Amplifying reference gene primers gave estimates of nucleated cell counts. The method was immunoSEQ multiplex PCR; TCRdb's version includes in-frame clones alone and lacks a portion of them. Clone size and V and J calls were adopted from that table, with D and trimming inferred from the DNA. The data show around 190,000 clones, around nine tenths seen once. The sample belongs to a study of blood T cell repertoires in COVID-19. Study information: Collection of acute and convalescent COVID-19 samples took place in the United States, Italy and Spain. Sources were T cells, B-cell-depleted T cells, or PBMCs; the material itself was cDNA or gDNA.

Germline V CDR1 and CDR2: KGHSH, LQKENI. The CDR3 totals 14 residues. The V end lost 0 bases, the J end lost 4 bases, and 7 bases lay between the germline ends. Material: peripheral blood. The genes are TRBV18 and TRBJ2-1; D gene uncertain. The sequence derives from a man between 50 and 59 years old with COVID-19, enrolled during active disease. This CDR3 is CASSPPEKYNEQFF. The DNA of the CDR3 is TGTGCCAGCTCACCACCTGAGAAGTACAATGAGCAGTTCTTC.